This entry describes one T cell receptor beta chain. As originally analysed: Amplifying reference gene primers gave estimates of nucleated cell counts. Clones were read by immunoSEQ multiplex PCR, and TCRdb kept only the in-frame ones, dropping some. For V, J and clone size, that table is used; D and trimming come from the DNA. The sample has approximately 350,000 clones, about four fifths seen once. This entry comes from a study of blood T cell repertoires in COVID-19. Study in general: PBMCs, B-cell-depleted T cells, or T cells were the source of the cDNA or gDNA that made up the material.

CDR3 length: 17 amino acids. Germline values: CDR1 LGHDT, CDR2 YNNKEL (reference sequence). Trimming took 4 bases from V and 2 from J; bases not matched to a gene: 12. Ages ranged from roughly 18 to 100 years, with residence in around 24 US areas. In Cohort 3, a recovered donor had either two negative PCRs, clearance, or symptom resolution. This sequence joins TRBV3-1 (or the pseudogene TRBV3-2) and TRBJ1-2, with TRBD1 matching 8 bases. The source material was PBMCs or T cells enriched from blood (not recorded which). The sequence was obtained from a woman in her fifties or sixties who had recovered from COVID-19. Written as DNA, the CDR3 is TGTGCCAGCAGCCGCGTAGGACAGGGCTATGGGAACTATGGCTACACCTTC. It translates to CASSRVGQGYGNYGYTF.